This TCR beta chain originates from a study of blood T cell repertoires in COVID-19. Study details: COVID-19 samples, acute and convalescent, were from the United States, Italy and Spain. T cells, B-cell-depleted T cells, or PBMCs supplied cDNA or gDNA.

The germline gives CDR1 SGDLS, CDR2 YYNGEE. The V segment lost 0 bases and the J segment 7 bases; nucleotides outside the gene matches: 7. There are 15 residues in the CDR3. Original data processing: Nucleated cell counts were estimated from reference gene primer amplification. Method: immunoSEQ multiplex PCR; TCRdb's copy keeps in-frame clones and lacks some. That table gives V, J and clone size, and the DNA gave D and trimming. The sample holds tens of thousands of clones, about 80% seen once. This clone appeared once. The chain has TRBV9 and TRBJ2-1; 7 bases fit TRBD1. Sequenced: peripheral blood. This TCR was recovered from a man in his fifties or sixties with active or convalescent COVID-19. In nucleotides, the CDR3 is TGTGCCAGCAGCGTAGGGGGGACAGAATCTAATGAGCAGTTCTTC. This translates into CASSVGGTESNEQFF.